This T cell receptor (beta chain) was identified in a study of early T cells in non-severe SARS-CoV-2 infection. Study context: Sequencing input comprised bulk RNA from unsorted whole blood; chain pairing was not available. Study results and limitations: Missing private and CD4 specificities, VDJdb matching favored anti-spike CD8 responses.

Germline values: CDR1 LGHNA, CDR2 YSLEER. V shed 3 bases, J shed 5 bases, and the junction held 8 bases outside the gene matches. The CDR3 sequence is 16 residues long. The protocol attached unique molecular identifiers to individual cDNA molecules. Using its own MiXCR run on the 5' RACE reads, TCRdb lists one record per CDR3 protein. Seen here are fewer than 35,000 distinct CDR3 sequences, around 4.5% observed once, and the top ten hold 11%. This clonotype is labeled medium-sized. Its antigen is currently unknown. This sequence originates from an adult who was a healthcare worker with PCR-confirmed SARS-CoV-2 infection or an uninfected control (not recorded which). J is TRBJ2-7 and V is TRBV4-3, with 12 bases matching TRBD2. Material: whole blood. The CDR3 spells CASSHRLAGAGDEQYF. CDR3 nucleotides: TGCGCCAGCAGCCACAGACTAGCGGGAGCGGGTGACGAGCAGTACTTC.